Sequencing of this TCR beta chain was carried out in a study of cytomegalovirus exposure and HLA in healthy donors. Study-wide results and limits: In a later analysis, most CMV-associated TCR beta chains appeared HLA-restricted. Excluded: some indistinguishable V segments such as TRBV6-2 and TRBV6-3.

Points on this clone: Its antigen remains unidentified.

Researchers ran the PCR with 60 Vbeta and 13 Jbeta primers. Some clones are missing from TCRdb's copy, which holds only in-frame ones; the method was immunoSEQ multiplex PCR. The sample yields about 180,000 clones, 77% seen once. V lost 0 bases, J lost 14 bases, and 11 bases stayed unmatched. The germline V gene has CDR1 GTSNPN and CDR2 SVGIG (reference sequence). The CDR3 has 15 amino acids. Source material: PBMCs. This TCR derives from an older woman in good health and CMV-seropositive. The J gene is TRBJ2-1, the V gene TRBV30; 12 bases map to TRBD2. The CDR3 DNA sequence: TGTGCCTGGAGTGTACGGCTAGCGGGGGGGGTTGGGGAGTTCTTC. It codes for CAWSVRLAGGVGEFF.